This TCR beta chain is drawn from a study of post-analysis software for immune sequencing data. Turning to the study itself: Both relapsing-remitting and secondary progressive multiple sclerosis featured among the disease courses, as did progressive-relapsing multiple sclerosis. Findings of the study overall: Multiple sclerosis patients showed significantly lower normalized Chao1 diversity than controls did. When the samples were clustered directly with F measure, those that had been prepared in the same batch showed strong co-clustering. Roughly 5 TRBV segments (TRBV5-6, TRBV5-1 and TRBV20-1 among them) occurred more frequently in patients than in controls.

Included in the TCR beta cDNA libraries were unique molecular identifiers. The authors obtained roughly 500,000 cDNA molecules from approximately 0.95 to 9.8 million T cells. TCRdb itself ran the PCR reads through MiXCR, one entry per CDR3 protein. The sample has roughly 410,000 distinct CDR3 sequences, approximately 38% seen once. With respect to this clonotype: Its matching antigen is unknown.

This CDR3 contains 17 residues. Germline V gene data show CDR1 as SEHNR and CDR2 as FQNEAQ (reference sequence). The ends lost 3 bases at V and 4 bases at J; junction bases unmatched: 7. This TCR came from a girl aged 5 to 17 with multiple sclerosis. The chain employs TRBV7-9 and TRBJ2-6, with 9 bases identical to TRBD2. Sequenced: blood. CDR3 in amino acids: CASSLASGVSGANVLTF. The CDR3, as DNA: TGTGCCAGCAGCTTGGCTAGCGGGGTCTCAGGGGCCAACGTCCTGACTTTC.